The source of this TCR beta chain is a study of cytomegalovirus exposure and HLA in healthy donors. General study points: Rarity held for most TCR sequences, but there were some public TCRs that occurred in many donors. Some segments of the V type, notably TRBV6-2 and TRBV6-3, were excluded as indistinguishable. A link between a missense DCLRE1C variant and TCR beta V- and J-gene trimming emerged from a later analysis. Information on immune exposure was restricted to one variable (CMV serostatus).

The CDR3 loop spans 14 amino acids. Germline loops: CDR1 SEHNR, CDR2 FQNEAQ (reference sequence). With V trimmed by 6 bases and J by 2 bases, 6 bases remained unmatched. This clone has just a few counts. The antigen is undetermined. Primers for the PCR totalled 60 Vbeta and 13 Jbeta. Generated by immunoSEQ multiplex PCR, the TCRdb table keeps only in-frame clones and is missing some. The sample consists of about 140,000 clones, roughly 79% of them appearing once. The sample was PBMCs. The source is a male donor in good health and CMV-seronegative. V and J are TRBV7-9 and TRBJ2-5, with TRBD1 identical over 7 bases. Written as DNA, the CDR3 is TGTGCCAGCAGGAGGGACAGAACACAAGAGACCCAGTACTTC. It specifies CASRRDRTQETQYF.